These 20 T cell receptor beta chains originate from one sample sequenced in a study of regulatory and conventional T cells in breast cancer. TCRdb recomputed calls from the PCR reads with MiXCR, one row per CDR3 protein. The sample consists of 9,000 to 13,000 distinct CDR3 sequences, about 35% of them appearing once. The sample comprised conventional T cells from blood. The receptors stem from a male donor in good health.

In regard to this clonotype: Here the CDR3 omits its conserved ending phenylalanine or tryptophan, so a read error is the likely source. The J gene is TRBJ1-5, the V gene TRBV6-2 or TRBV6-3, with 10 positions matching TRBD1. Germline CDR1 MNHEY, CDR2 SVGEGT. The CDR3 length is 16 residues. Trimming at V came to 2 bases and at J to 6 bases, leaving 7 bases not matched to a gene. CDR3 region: CASSYPRDRGVQPQHY. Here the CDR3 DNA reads TGTGCCAGCAGTTACCCGAGGGACAGGGGTGTTCAGCCCCAGCATTAT.

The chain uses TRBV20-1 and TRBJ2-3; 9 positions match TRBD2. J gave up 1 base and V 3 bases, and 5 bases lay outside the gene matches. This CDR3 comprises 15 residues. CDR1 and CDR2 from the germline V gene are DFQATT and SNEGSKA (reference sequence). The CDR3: CSARLTSGGTDTQYF. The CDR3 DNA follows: TGCAGTGCTAGGTTGACTAGCGGAGGCACAGATACGCAGTATTTT.

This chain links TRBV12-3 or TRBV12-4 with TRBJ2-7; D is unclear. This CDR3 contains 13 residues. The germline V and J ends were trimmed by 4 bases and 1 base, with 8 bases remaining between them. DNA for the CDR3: TGTGCCAGCAGTTCGCGGCCTTCCTACGAGCAGTACTTC. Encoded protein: CASSSRPSYEQYF.

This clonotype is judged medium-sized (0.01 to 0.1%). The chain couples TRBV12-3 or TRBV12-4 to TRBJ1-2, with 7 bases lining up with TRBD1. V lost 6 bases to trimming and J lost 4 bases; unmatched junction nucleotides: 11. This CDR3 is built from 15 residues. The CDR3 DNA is TGTGCCAGCAGCTTAACCGGGACAGCCGGCTATGGCTACACCTTC. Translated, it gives CASSLTGTAGYGYTF.

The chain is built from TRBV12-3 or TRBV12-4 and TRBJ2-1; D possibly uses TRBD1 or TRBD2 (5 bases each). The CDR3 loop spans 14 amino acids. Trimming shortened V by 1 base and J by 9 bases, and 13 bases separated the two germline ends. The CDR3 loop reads CASSLVFSGGEQFF. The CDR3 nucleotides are TGTGCCAGCAGTTTAGTGTTTAGTGGGGGTGAGCAGTTCTTC.

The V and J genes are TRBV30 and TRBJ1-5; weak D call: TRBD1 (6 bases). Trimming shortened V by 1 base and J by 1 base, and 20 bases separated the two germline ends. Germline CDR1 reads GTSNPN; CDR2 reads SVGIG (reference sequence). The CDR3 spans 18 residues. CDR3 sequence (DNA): TGTGCCTGGAGTGCAGTATGGCAGGGGACTATAAGCAATCAGCCCCAGCATTTT. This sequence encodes CAWSAVWQGTISNQPQHF.

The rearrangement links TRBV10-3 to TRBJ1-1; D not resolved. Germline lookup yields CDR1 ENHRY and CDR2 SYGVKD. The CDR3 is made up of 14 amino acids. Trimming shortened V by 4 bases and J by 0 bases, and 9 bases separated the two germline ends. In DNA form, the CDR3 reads TGTGCCATCAGTGGAGGAGGGTTGAACACTGAAGCTTTCTTT. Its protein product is CAISGGGLNTEAFF.

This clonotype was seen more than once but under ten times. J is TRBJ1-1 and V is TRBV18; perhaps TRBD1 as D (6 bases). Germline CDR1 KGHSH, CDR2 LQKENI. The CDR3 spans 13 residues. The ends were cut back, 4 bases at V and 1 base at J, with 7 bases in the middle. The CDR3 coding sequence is TGTGCCAGCTCACAACAGGGGAACACTGAAGCTTTCTTT. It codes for CASSQQGNTEAFF. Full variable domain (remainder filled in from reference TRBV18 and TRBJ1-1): NAGVMQNPRHLVRRRGQEARLRCSPMKGHSHVYWYRQLPEEGLKFMVYLQKENIIDESGMPKERFSAEFPKEGPSILRIQQVVRGDSAAYFCASSQQGNTEAFFGQGTRLTVV.

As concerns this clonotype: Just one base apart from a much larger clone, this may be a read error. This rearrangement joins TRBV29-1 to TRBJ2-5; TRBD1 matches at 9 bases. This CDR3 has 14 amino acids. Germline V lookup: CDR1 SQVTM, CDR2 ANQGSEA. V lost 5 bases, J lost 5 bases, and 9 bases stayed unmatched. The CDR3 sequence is CSVYGQGWDETQYF. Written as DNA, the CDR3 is TGCAGCGTTTACGGACAGGGGTGGGACGAGACCCAGTACTTC.

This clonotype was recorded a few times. The CDR3 spells CASSLQGTSYEQYF. The CDR3 bases are TGTGCCAGCAGTCTTCAGGGGACTTCCTACGAGCAGTACTTC. V is TRBV12-3 or TRBV12-4 and J is TRBJ2-7; possibly TRBD1 or TRBD2 for D (6 bases each). Trimming left V 5 bases short and J 1 base short, with 12 bases between. The CDR3 runs to 14 residues.

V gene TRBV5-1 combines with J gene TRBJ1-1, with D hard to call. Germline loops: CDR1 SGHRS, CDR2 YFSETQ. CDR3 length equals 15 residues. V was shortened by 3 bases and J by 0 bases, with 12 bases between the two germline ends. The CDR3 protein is CASSSAAGMNTEAFF. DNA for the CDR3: TGCGCCAGCAGCTCGGCGGCAGGAATGAACACTGAAGCTTTCTTT.

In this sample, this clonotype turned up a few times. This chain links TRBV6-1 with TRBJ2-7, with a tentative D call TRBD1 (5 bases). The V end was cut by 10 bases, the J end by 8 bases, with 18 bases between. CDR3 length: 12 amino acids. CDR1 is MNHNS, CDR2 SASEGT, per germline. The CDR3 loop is CATEGAGSKQYF. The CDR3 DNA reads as TGTGCCACCGAAGGGGCAGGGTCGAAGCAGTACTTC.

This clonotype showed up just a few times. The CDR3 DNA is TGCAGTGCTAGAGTAAGGGGCGGCGGGTATAATTCACCCCTCCACTTT. This gives the protein CSARVRGGGYNSPLHF. This chain links TRBV20-1 with TRBJ1-6, with D possibly TRBD1 on 5 matching bases. CDR3 length equals 16 residues. Trimming took 1 base from V and 4 from J, leaving 14 bases between them. CDR1 is DFQATT, CDR2 SNEGSKA, per germline (reference sequence).

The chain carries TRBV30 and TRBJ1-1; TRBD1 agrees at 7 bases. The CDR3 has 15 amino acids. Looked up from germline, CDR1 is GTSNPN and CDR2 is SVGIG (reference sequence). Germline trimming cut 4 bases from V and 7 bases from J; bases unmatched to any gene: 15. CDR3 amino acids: CAWTPIPTGLNEAFF. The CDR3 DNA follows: TGTGCCTGGACACCCATCCCGACAGGGTTAAATGAAGCTTTCTTT.

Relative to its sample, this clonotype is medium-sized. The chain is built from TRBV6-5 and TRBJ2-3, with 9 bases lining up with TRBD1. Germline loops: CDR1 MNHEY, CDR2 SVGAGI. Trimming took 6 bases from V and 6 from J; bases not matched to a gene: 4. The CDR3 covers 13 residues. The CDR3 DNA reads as TGTGCCAGCAGGGGACAGGGAAGGGATACGCAGTATTTT. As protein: CASRGQGRDTQYF.

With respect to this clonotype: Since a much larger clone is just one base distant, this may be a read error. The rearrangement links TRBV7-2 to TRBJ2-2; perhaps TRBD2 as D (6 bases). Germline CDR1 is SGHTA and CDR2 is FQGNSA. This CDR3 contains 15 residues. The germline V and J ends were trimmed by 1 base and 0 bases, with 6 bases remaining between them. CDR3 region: CASSLGEANTGELFF. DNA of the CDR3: TGTGCCAGCAGCTTAGGGGAGGCGAACACCGGGGAGCTGTTTTTT.

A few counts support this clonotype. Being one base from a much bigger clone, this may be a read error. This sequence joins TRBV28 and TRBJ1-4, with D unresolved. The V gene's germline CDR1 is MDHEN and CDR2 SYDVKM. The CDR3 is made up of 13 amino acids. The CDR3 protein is CGSSFPLGEKLFF. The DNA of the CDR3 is TGTGGCAGCAGTTTCCCTCTAGGTGAAAAACTGTTTTTT.

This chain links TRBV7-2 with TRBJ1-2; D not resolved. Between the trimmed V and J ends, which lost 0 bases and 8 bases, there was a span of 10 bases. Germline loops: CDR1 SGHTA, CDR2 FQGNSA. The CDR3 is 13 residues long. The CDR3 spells CASSLATKGGYTF. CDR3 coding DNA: TGTGCCAGCAGCTTAGCCACTAAAGGGGGCTACACCTTC.

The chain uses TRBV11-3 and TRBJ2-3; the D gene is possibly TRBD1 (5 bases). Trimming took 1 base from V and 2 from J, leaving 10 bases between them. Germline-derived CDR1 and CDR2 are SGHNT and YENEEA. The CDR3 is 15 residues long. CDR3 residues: CASSLVQGNTDTQYF. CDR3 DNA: TGTGCCAGCAGCTTAGTCCAGGGAAACACAGATACGCAGTATTTT.

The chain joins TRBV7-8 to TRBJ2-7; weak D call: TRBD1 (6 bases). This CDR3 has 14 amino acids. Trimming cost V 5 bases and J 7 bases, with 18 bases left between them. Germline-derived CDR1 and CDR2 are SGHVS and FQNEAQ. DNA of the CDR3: TGTGCCAGCAGCCTAAGAAAACAGGGAGTGGAGCAGTACTTC. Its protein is CASSLRKQGVEQYF.